The clone carrying this T cell receptor (beta chain) qualifies as medium-sized. Its target is not known. The record originates from a study of HIV-infected patients and healthy controls. Study outcomes and limitations: Slight age and sex differences between study cohorts did not explain the diversity differences. Unequal distinct sequence numbers between patients and controls complicated comparisons.

All unsorted peripheral T cells were captured because whole blood was used without fractionation. Alpha and beta constant-region primers primed reverse transcription of around 0.5 ug RNA. Separate chain-specific third strand synthesis with multiplexing indices produced the alpha and beta libraries. Priming off the SP2 site generated the second strand. The library had 12-nucleotide molecular identifiers formed by two random hexamers joined together. Using its own MiXCR run on the 5' RACE reads, TCRdb lists one record per CDR3 protein. This table holds roughly 20,000 distinct CDR3 sequences, approximately 9.5% found once. This sequence originates from an adult in good health. Sequenced sample: blood.

As DNA, the CDR3 is TGTGCCAGCAGCTTAGGTCCTAGCGGGGGATCCTCGGGAAATGAGCAGTTCTTC. This gives the protein CASSLGPSGGSSGNEQFF. This sequence joins TRBV7-2 and TRBJ2-1; TRBD2 aligns across 10 bases. The germline gives CDR1 SGHTA, CDR2 FQGNSA. With V trimmed by 1 base and J by 7 bases, 13 bases remained unmatched. This CDR3 is 18 amino acids long. The whole variable domain, filled in from reference TRBV7-2 and TRBJ2-1, reads GAGVSQSPSNKVTEKGKDVELRCDPISGHTALYWYRQSLGQGLEFLIYFQGNSAPDKSGLPSDRFSAERTGGSVSTLTIQRTQQEDSAVYLCASSLGPSGGSSGNEQFFGPGTRLTVL.